The 10 T cell receptor beta chains below come from one sample, sequenced in a study of blood T cell repertoires in COVID-19. Sequenced by immunoSEQ multiplex PCR; TCRdb stores in-frame clones only, minus some. The table has approximately 130,000 clones, under 85% seen once; the top ten hold approximately 20%. Sequenced input: PBMCs or T cells enriched from blood (not recorded which). These receptors were taken from a man in his thirties or forties who had recovered from COVID-19.

The J gene is TRBJ1-3, the V gene TRBV5-5; D gene ambiguous. Trimming stripped 0 bases from V and 2 bases from J, with 9 bases between. CDR1 and CDR2 (germline): SGHKS, YYEKEE (reference sequence). The length of the CDR3 is 15 residues. CDR3 bases: TGTGCCAGCAGCTTGGTCTGGGCCCCTGGAAACACCATATATTTT. It is translated as CASSLVWAPGNTIYF.

The DNA of the CDR3 is TGTGCCAGCAGTCCCGCCGGGACAAAGAACACTGAAGCTTTCTTT. This encodes CASSPAGTKNTEAFF. The chain is built from TRBV6-5 and TRBJ1-1; D possibly corresponds to TRBD1 (6 bases). CDR1 MNHEY and CDR2 SVGAGI come from the germline V gene. V shed 5 bases and J shed 1 base, with 14 bases lying between them. The CDR3 length is 15 residues.

This chain connects TRBV24-1 to TRBJ2-1, with 9 positions matching TRBD2. Trimming took 4 bases from V and 0 from J; bases not matched to a gene: 9. In germline, CDR1 is KGHDR, CDR2 SFDVKD. There are 18 residues in the CDR3. CDR3 sequence (DNA): TGTGCCACCAGTGACCTGCGACTAGCGGAAAGCTCCTACAATGAGCAGTTCTTC. This codes for CATSDLRLAESSYNEQFF.

This chain uses TRBV11-2 with TRBJ2-2, with D perhaps TRBD2 (6 bases). The CDR3 extends over 15 amino acids. V lost 5 bases and J 2 bases, leaving 12 bases between the germline ends. Germline CDR1 SGHAT, CDR2 FQNNGV. Here the CDR3 reads CASSPDYHNTGELFF. CDR3 nucleotides: TGTGCCAGCAGCCCGGACTACCATAACACCGGGGAGCTGTTTTTT.

The V gene is TRBV30, the J gene TRBJ2-3, with a possible D match to TRBD2 (5 bases). The V gene's germline CDR1 is GTSNPN and CDR2 SVGIG (reference sequence). V dropped 3 bases and J dropped 3 bases, with 16 bases sitting between them. CDR3 length: 15 residues. The chain's CDR3 is CAWRPLGAPTDTQYF. The CDR3 DNA reads as TGTGCCTGGAGGCCTCTGGGAGCTCCGACAGATACGCAGTATTTT.

The table lists this clone with a few counts. CDR3 amino acids: CASSLYGEAGYTF. Written as DNA, the CDR3 is TGTGCCAGCAGCTTGTATGGGGAGGCTGGCTACACCTTC. The chain is built from TRBV7-9 and TRBJ1-2; D is unclear. The ends were cut back, 3 bases at V and 7 bases at J, with 12 bases in the middle. The CDR3 covers 13 residues. Per germline, CDR1 SEHNR and CDR2 FQNEAQ (reference sequence).

This chain joins TRBV2 and TRBJ2-1, with a weak D call TRBD1 (6 bases). Germline CDR1 reads SNHLY; CDR2 reads FYNNEI. The CDR3 runs to 14 residues. V lost 6 bases and J lost 6, with 15 bases in between. CDR3 protein: CASSASTRGNEQFF. CDR3 in DNA: TGTGCCAGCAGCGCTTCCACCAGGGGCAATGAGCAGTTCTTC.

The V and J genes are TRBV11-2 and TRBJ1-5, with 7 bases aligning to TRBD1. Germline V gives CDR1 SGHAT, CDR2 FQNNGV. V gave up 5 bases and J gave up 4 bases; unmatched junction bases: 8. The CDR3 length is 15 residues. The CDR3 sequence is CASSQGTVANQPQHF. In nucleotides, the CDR3 is TGTGCCAGCAGCCAAGGGACAGTGGCGAATCAGCCCCAGCATTTT.

This chain connects TRBV29-1 to TRBJ2-2, with a tentative D call TRBD1 (5 bases). This CDR3 region has 14 residues. The germline CDR1 and CDR2 sequences are SQVTM and ANQGSEA. V shed 4 bases and J shed 8 bases, with 17 bases lying between them. The CDR3 loop reads CSVVVPQGPGELFF. Written as DNA, the CDR3 is TGCAGCGTTGTGGTTCCCCAGGGCCCGGGGGAGCTGTTTTTT.

This chain joins TRBV7-9 and TRBJ2-3; TRBD2 aligns across 10 bases. CDR3 size: 16 residues. Germline CDR1 reads SEHNR; CDR2 reads FQNEAQ (reference sequence). V gave up 1 base and J gave up 3 bases; unmatched junction bases: 4. The CDR3 DNA reads as TGTGCCAGCAGCTTAGTGAGCGGGAGGGTAACAGATACGCAGTATTTT. Its translation is CASSLVSGRVTDTQYF.